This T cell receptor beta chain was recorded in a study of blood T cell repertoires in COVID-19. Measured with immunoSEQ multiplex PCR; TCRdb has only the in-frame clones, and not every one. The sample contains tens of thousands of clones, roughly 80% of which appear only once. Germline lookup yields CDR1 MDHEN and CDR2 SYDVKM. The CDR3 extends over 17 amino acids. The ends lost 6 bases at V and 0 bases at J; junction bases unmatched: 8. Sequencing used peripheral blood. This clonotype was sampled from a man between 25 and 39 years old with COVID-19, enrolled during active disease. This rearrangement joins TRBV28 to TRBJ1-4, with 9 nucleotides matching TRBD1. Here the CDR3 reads CASRPKDRGPTNEKLFF. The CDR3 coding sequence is TGTGCCAGCAGACCCAAGGACAGGGGACCAACTAATGAAAAACTGTTTTTT.